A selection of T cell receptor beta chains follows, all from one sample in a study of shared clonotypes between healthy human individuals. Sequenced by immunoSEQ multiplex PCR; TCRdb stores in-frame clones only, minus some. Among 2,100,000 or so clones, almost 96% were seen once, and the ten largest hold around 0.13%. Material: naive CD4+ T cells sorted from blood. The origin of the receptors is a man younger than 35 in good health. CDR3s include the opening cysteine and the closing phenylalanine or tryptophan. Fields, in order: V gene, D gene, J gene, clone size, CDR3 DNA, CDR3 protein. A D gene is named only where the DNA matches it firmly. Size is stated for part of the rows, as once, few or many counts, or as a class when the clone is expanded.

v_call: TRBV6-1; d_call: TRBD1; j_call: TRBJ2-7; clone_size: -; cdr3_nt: TGTGCCAGCAGTGTAGGGACAGGGTCCTACGAGCAGTACTTC; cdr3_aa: CASSVGTGSYEQYF
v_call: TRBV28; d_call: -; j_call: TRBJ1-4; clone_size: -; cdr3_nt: TGTGCCAGCAGTTTGGTAGGAGGGGAACTGTTTTTT; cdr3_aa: CASSLVGGELFF
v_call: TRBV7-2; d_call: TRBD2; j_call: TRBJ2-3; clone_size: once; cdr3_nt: TGTGCCAGCAGCTTAAGAGCGGGAGGAACCACAGATACGCAGTATTTT; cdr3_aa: CASSLRAGGTTDTQYF
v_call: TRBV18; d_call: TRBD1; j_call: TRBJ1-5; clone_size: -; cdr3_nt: TGTGCCAGCTCACCGCCGGGACAGGGGAGCAATCAGCCCCAGCATTTT; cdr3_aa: CASSPPGQGSNQPQHF
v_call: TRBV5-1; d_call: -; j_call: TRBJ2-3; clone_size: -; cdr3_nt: TGCGCCAGCAGCTTCGGCGATACGCAGTATTTT; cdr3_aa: CASSFGDTQYF
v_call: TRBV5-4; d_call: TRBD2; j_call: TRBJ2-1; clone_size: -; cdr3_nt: TGTGCCAGCAGCCTCCCCGGGGGGACCTCCTACAATGAGCAGTTCTTC; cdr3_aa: CASSLPGGTSYNEQFF
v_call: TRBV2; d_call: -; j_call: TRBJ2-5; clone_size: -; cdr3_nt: TGTGCCAGCATCGAGGATATGGCAGAGACCCAGTACTTC; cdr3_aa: CASIEDMAETQYF
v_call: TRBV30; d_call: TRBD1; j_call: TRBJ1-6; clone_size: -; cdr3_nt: TGTGCCTGGGGAGGGACAGCACTTAGCTCCTATAATTCACCCCTCCACTTT; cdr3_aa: CAWGGTALSSYNSPLHF
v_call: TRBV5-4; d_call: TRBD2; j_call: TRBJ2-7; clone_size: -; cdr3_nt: TGTGCCAGCAGCTTGGCGGGGGGAAAGGACGAGCAGTACTTC; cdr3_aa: CASSLAGGKDEQYF
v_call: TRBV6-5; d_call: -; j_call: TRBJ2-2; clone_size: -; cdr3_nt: TGTGCCAGCAGTTTGCCCAGTCGGGGCACCGGGGAGCTGTTTTTT; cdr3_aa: CASSLPSRGTGELFF
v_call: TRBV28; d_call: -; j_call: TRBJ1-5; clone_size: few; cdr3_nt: TGTGCCAGCGGGGGAGGGATCAGTCAGCCCCAGCATTTT; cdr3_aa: CASGGGISQPQHF
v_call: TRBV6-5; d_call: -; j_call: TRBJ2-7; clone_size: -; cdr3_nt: TGTGCCAGCAGCCGCGACGGGATTTACGAGCAGTACTTC; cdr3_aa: CASSRDGIYEQYF
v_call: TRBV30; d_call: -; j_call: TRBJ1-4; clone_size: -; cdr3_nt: TGTGCCTGGAGTGTCTCAGACGCTAATGAAAAACTGTTTTTT; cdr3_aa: CAWSVSDANEKLFF
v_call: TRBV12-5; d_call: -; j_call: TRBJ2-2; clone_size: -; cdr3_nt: TGTGCTAGTGGCTCAAGCGGGTTGGCGAACACCGGGGAGCTGTTTTTT; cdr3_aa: CASGSSGLANTGELFF
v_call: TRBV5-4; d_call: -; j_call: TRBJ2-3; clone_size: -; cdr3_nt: TGTGCCAGCAAACAGAAGGATACCAGCACAGATACGCAGTATTTT; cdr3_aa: CASKQKDTSTDTQYF
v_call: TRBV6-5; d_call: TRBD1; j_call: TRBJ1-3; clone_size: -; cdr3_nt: TGTGCCAGCAGTAGGACAGGGTTCTCTGGAAACACCATATATTTT; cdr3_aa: CASSRTGFSGNTIYF
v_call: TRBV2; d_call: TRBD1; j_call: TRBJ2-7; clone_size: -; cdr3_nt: TGTGCCAGCAGTGCTCCCCGCCAGGGGGCCTCCTACGAGCAGTACTTC; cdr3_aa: CASSAPRQGASYEQYF
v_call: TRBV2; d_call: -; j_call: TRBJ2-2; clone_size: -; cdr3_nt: TGTGCCAGCAGGCCGGGGGCGGGGAGCACCGGGGAGCTGTTTTTT; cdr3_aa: CASRPGAGSTGELFF
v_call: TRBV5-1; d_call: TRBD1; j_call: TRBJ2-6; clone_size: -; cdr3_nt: TGCGCCAGCAGCTTGATAACAGGGGAAAATGGGGCCAACGTCCTGACTTTC; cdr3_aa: CASSLITGENGANVLTF
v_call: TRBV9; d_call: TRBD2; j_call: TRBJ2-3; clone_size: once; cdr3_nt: TGTGCCAGCAGCGTGAGTAGCGGGGGATCCACAGATACGCAGTATTTT; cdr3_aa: CASSVSSGGSTDTQYF
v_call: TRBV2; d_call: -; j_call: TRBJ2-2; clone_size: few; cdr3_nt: TGTGCCAGCAGAAACACCGGGGAGCTGTTTTTT; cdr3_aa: CASRNTGELFF
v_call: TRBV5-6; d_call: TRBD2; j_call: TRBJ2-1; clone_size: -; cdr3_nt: TGTGCCAGCAGCCCCAGGACTAGCGGGACAAACTCCTACAATGAGCAGTTCTTC; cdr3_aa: CASSPRTSGTNSYNEQFF
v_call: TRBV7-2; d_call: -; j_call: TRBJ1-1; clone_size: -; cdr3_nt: TGTGCCAGCAGCCCTCCCTCCTCCCCGAGCACTGAAGCTTTCTTT; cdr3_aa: CASSPPSSPSTEAFF
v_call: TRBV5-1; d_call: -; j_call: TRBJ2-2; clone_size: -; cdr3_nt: TGCGCCAGCAGCACCGGGACATTCACCGGGGAGCTGTTTTTT; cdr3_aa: CASSTGTFTGELFF
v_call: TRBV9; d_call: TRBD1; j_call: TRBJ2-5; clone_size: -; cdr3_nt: TGTGCCAGCAGCGTAGAACAGGGGAGAGAGACCCAGTACTTC; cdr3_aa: CASSVEQGRETQYF
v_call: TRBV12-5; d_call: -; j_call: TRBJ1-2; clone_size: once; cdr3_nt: TGTGCTAGTGGTTTGATGGCAAACTATGGCTACACCTTC; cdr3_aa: CASGLMANYGYTF
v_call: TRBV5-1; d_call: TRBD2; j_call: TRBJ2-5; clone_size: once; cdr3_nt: TGCGCCAGCAGCTTGGGGGGACTAGCGGGAGACCAAGAGACCCAGTACTTC; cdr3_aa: CASSLGGLAGDQETQYF
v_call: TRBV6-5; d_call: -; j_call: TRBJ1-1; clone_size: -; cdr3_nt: TGTGCCAGCAGTCTAACCGTGGGCACTGAAGCTTTCTTT; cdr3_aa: CASSLTVGTEAFF
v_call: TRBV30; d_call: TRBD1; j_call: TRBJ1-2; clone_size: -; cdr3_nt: TGTGCCTGGAGGAAGACGGGACAGTCCTATGGCTACACCTTC; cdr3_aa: CAWRKTGQSYGYTF
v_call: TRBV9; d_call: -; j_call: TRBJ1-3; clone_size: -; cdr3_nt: TGTGCCAGCAGCGTAGGATGGGCTAGCTCTGGAAACACCATATATTTT; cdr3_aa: CASSVGWASSGNTIYF
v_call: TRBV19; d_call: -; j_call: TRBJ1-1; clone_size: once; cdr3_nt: TGTGCCACCTCGAGGGTGGGGACGAACACTGAAGCTTTCTTT; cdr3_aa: CATSRVGTNTEAFF
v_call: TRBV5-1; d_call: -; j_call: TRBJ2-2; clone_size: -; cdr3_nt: TGCGCCAGCAGCCTCGACTGGGGGAGCACCGGGGAGCTGTTTTTT; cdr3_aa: CASSLDWGSTGELFF
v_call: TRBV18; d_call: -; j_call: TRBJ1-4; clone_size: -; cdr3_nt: TGTGCCAGCTCACCGCTACCGGGGGCGGATGAAAAACTGTTTTTT; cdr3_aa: CASSPLPGADEKLFF
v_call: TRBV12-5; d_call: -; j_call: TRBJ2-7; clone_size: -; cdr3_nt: TGTGCTAGTGGTTTGGTAGTTAGCGGTGCCTACGAGCAGTACTTC; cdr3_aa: CASGLVVSGAYEQYF
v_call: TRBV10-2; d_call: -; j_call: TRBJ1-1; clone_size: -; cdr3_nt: TGCGCCAGCAGTGATCGGGATGAAGCTTTCTTT; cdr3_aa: CASSDRDEAFF
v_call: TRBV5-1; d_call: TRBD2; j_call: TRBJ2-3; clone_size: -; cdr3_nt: TGCGCCAGCAGCTTGCTCGGGGGGGATACGCAGTATTTT; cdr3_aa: CASSLLGGDTQYF
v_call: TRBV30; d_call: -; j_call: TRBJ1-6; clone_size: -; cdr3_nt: TGTGCCTGGAGTGTACGGACTACCCTCAATAATTCACCCCTCCACTTT; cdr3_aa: CAWSVRTTLNNSPLHF
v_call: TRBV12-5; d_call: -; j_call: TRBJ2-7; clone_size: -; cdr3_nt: TGTGCTAGTGTCCAAGACAACTCCTACGAGCAGTACTTC; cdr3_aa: CASVQDNSYEQYF
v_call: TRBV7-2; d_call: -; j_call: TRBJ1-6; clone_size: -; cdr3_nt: TGTGCCAGCAGCTTAGTGTCAGGGGATTACTCACCCCTCCACTTT; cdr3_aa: CASSLVSGDYSPLHF
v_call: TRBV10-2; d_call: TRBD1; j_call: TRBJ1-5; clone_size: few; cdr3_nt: TGCGCCAGCAGTCAACAGGGGAGCAATCAGCCCCAGCATTTT; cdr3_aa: CASSQQGSNQPQHF
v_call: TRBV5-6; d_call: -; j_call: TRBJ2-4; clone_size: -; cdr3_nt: TGTGCCAGCAGCGGGGTAGGAACCCCGAAAAACATTCAGTACTTC; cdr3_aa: CASSGVGTPKNIQYF
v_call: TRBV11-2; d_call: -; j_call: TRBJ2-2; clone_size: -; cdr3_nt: TGTGCCAGCAGTTTCGCTCAGGGAGTAAGGACCGGGGAGCTGTTTTTT; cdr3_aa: CASSFAQGVRTGELFF
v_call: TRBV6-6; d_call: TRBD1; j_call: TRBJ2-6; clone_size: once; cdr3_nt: TGTGCCAGCAGTCAGGGACAGGCTTACGTCCTGACTTTC; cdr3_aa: CASSQGQAYVLTF